The 18 T cell receptor beta chains below all came from one sample that was sequenced in a study of T cells after yellow fever vaccination. TCRdb re-derived calls from the 5' RACE reads in MiXCR, one entry per CDR3 protein. The sample consists of under 200,000 distinct CDR3 sequences, almost 7% of them appearing once. This specimen consisted of CD4+ T cells sorted from PBMCs, obtained 5 days after the first yellow fever vaccination. The receptors originated from a man in his late teens or twenties who received the YFV17D yellow fever vaccine.

This clonotype was detected ten times or more. The J gene is TRBJ1-2, the V gene TRBV20-1; no definite D call. The length of the CDR3 is 13 residues. Trimming cost V 3 bases and J 2 bases, with 10 bases left between them. CDR1 and CDR2 (germline): DFQATT, SNEGSKA (reference sequence). For the CDR3, the DNA is TGCAGTGCTAGCTCCCTGGGGAACTATGGCTACACCTTC. It encodes CSASSLGNYGYTF.

This clonotype was observed many times. The chain recombines TRBV3-1 with TRBJ2-5; 9 bases are shared with TRBD2. This CDR3 is built from 14 residues. CDR1 is LGHDT and CDR2 is YNNKEL in the germline V gene (reference sequence). V shed 7 bases, J shed 4 bases, and the junction held 7 bases outside the gene matches. This CDR3 is CASIFSGGSETQYF. CDR3 coding DNA: TGTGCCAGCATCTTTAGCGGGGGCTCAGAGACCCAGTACTTC.

The table lists this clonotype with many counts. The V gene is TRBV7-9, the J gene TRBJ2-1; 7 nucleotides align to TRBD1. V lost 8 bases, J lost 0 bases, and 7 bases stayed unmatched. CDR3 length: 15 amino acids. In germline, CDR1 is SEHNR, CDR2 FQNEAQ (reference sequence). Here the CDR3 DNA reads TGTGCCAGCTTAGCTTGGGACAGCTCCTACAATGAGCAGTTCTTC. Its translation is CASLAWDSSYNEQFF.

The count of this clonotype is one. The rearrangement uses TRBV7-9 and TRBJ2-5, with D possibly being TRBD2 (5 bases). Germline V gene lookup returns CDR1 SEHNR and CDR2 FQNEAQ (reference sequence). This CDR3 has 15 amino acids. Trimming stripped 5 bases from V and 3 bases from J, with 16 bases between. The CDR3 nucleotides read TGTGCCAGCAGCGCCCGCCCCGTGGAGGAAGAGACCCAGTACTTC. Translation gives CASSARPVEEETQYF.

The table lists this clonotype with many counts. The chain has TRBV7-2 and TRBJ1-1; perhaps TRBD1 as D (6 bases). The CDR3 extends over 15 amino acids. Germline CDR1 reads SGHTA; CDR2 reads FQGNSA. V lost 7 bases, J lost 0 bases, and 15 bases lay in between. The CDR3 DNA reads TGTGCCAGCAACACTTTACAGGGAATGAACACTGAAGCTTTCTTT. The encoded protein is CASNTLQGMNTEAFF. Complete variable domain (other parts from reference TRBV7-2 and TRBJ1-1): GAGVSQSPSNKVTEKGKDVELRCDPISGHTALYWYRQSLGQGLEFLIYFQGNSAPDKSGLPSDRFSAERTGGSVSTLTIQRTQQEDSAVYLCASNTLQGMNTEAFFGQGTRLTVV.

This clonotype was seen repeatedly, ten times or more. V is TRBV21-1 and J is TRBJ2-4; the D call of TRBD1 is as the table states it, not checked on the DNA. TRBV21-1 is a pseudogene segment. The CDR3 is 16 residues long. CDR3 bases: TGTGCCAGCAGAGCTGGACAGGGGCGGGCCAAAAACATTCAGTACTTC. Protein: CASRAGQGRAKNIQYF.

In its sample, this clonotype was seen many times. The chain is built from TRBV6-5 and TRBJ2-1; TRBD2 matches at 8 bases. The V gene end was trimmed by 1 base and the J gene end by 2 bases; junction bases not matched to a gene: 4. Germline values: CDR1 MNHEY, CDR2 SVGAGI. The CDR3 contains 16 residues. Here the CDR3 DNA reads TGTGCCAGCAGTTACTGGGCGGGGGGACCCTACAATGAGCAGTTCTTC. This gives the protein CASSYWAGGPYNEQFF.

This clonotype was seen repeatedly, ten times or more. The chain employs TRBV12-3 or TRBV12-4 and TRBJ2-1; the match to TRBD2 covers 13 bases. The CDR3 consists of 15 residues. V was clipped by 6 bases and J by 5 bases; unmatched bases: 4. The CDR3 DNA is TGTGCCAGCAGCCCGGGACTAGCGGGGAACAATGAGCAGTTCTTC. This translates into CASSPGLAGNNEQFF.

V is TRBV15 and J is TRBJ1-1; possibly TRBD1 for D (6 bases). The ends were cut back, 3 bases at V and 0 bases at J, with 14 bases in the middle. Germline values: CDR1 LNHNV, CDR2 YYDKDF (reference sequence). CDR3 size: 16 residues. The CDR3 DNA reads TGTGCCACCAGCAGGTTCAGGGGCGCCATGAACACTGAAGCTTTCTTT. The encoded protein is CATSRFRGAMNTEAFF. Full variable domain (missing parts from reference TRBV15 and TRBJ1-1): DAMVIQNPRYQVTQFGKPVTLSCSQTLNHNVMYWYQQKSSQAPKLLFHYYDKDFNNEADTPDNFQSRRPNTSFCFLDIRSPGLGDTAMYLCATSRFRGAMNTEAFFGQGTRLTVV.

This clonotype has ten or more counts. This chain joins TRBV6-6 and TRBJ1-1; D uncertain. Germline CDR1 MNHNY, CDR2 SVGAGI (reference sequence). V dropped 2 bases and J dropped 4 bases, with 8 bases sitting between them. This CDR3 has 13 amino acids. CDR3 coding DNA: TGTGCCAGCAGTTACGGGGAATCCACTGAAGCTTTCTTT. It yields the protein CASSYGESTEAFF.

This clonotype was found many times. The chain joins TRBV12-3 or TRBV12-4 to TRBJ2-3; 10 nucleotides match TRBD2. Germline trimming cut 3 bases from V and 4 bases from J; bases unmatched to any gene: 4. The CDR3 runs 15 residues. The CDR3 nucleotides read TGTGCCAGCAGTTTTTTAGCGGGGGGCGCAGATACGCAGTATTTT. Protein: CASSFLAGGADTQYF.

This clonotype showed up just a few times. The chain carries TRBV18 and TRBJ2-3; D gene uncertain. This CDR3 has 16 residues. CDR1 KGHSH and CDR2 LQKENI come from the germline V gene. Trimming removed 2 bases at V and 2 bases at J, with 14 bases between. CDR3 in amino acids: CASSPWAPLNTDTQYF. CDR3 nucleotide sequence: TGTGCCAGCTCACCATGGGCACCTTTAAACACAGATACGCAGTATTTT.

This clonotype was observed many times. The chain has TRBV12-3 or TRBV12-4 and TRBJ2-3, with 8 bases identical to TRBD2. V lost 4 bases to trimming and J lost 3 bases; unmatched junction nucleotides: 6. This CDR3 has 15 amino acids. The CDR3 region is CASSSVRGGTDTQYF. In DNA form, the CDR3 reads TGTGCCAGCAGTTCGGTCCGGGGGGGTACAGATACGCAGTATTTT.

This clonotype was detected many times. This chain uses TRBV20-1 with TRBJ2-5; D unclear. The V gene lost 3 bases and the J gene lost 4 bases, with 15 bases spanning the gap. Per the germline V gene, CDR1 is DFQATT and CDR2 is SNEGSKA (reference sequence). The CDR3 sequence is 14 residues long. The CDR3 loop is CSASPPGWGETQYF. The CDR3 nucleotides are TGCAGTGCTAGTCCGCCAGGTTGGGGAGAGACCCAGTACTTC.

The rearrangement links TRBV5-1 to TRBJ1-4, with TRBD1 matching 8 bases. CDR1 is SGHRS and CDR2 is YFSETQ in the germline V gene. The ends lost 7 bases at V and 6 bases at J; junction bases unmatched: 8. CDR3 length: 14 residues. The CDR3 coding sequence is TGCGCCAGCGGGCCGACAGGGGAGTATGAAAAACTGTTTTTT. Translating gives CASGPTGEYEKLFF.

This clonotype was picked up a small number of times. CDR3: CASSWDTLYEQYV. DNA of the CDR3: TGTGCCAGCAGTTGGGACACTTTATACGAGCAGTACGTC. The rearrangement links TRBV7-8 to TRBJ2-7; the D gene is possibly TRBD1 (6 bases). This CDR3 comprises 13 residues. V lost 6 bases and J 4 bases, leaving 13 bases between the germline ends. Germline CDR1 SGHVS, CDR2 FQNEAQ.

This clonotype was recorded a few times. The gene calls are TRBV3-1 and TRBJ2-7; D remains unclear. Trimming pared 3 bases from V and 2 bases from J, leaving 2 bases between. Looked up from germline, CDR1 is LGHDT and CDR2 is YNNKEL (reference sequence). The CDR3 covers 11 residues. In nucleotides, the CDR3 is TGTGCCAGCAGCCATACCTACGAGCAGTACGTC. It yields the protein CASSHTYEQYV.

This clonotype was detected only a few times. The rearrangement joins TRBV19 to TRBJ2-6; D is unclear. From germline, CDR1 is LNHDA and CDR2 SQIVND (reference sequence). Trimming left V 3 bases short and J 2 bases short, with 8 bases between. This CDR3 contains 15 residues. CDR3 in DNA: TGTGCCAGTAGTATTAGAACCGCTGGGGCCAACGTCCTGACTTTC. Its translation is CASSIRTAGANVLTF.